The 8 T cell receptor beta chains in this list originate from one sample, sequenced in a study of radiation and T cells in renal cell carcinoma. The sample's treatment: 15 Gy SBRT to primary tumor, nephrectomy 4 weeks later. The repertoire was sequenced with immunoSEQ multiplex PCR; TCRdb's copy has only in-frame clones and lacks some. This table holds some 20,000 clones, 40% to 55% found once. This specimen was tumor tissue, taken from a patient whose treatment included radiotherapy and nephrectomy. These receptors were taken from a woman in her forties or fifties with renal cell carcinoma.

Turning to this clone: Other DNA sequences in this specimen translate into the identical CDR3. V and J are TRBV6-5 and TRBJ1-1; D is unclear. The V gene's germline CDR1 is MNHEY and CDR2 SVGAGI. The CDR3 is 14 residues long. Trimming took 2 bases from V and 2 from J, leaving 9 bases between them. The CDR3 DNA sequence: TGTGCCAGCAGTTACAGGAGTCCCAACACTGAAGCTTTCTTT. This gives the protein CASSYRSPNTEAFF.

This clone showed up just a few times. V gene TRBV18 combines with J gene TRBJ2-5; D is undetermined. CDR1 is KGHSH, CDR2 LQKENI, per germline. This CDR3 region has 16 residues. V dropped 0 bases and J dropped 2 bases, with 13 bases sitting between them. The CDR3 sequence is CASSPPTGTRQETQYF. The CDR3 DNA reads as TGTGCCAGCTCACCACCAACTGGAACCCGGCAAGAGACCCAGTACTTC.

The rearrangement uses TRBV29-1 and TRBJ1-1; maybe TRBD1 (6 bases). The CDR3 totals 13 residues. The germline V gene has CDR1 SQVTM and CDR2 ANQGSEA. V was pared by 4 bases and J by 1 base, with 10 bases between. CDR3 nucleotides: TGCAGCGTTGGTTTGGGACAGAACACTGAAGCTTTCTTT. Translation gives CSVGLGQNTEAFF.

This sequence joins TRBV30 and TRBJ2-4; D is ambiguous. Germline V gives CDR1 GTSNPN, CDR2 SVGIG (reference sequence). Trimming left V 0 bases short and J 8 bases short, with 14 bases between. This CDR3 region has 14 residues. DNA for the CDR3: TGTGCCTGGAGTGTATCGGCTCGTGGGGACATTCAGTACTTC. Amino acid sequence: CAWSVSARGDIQYF.

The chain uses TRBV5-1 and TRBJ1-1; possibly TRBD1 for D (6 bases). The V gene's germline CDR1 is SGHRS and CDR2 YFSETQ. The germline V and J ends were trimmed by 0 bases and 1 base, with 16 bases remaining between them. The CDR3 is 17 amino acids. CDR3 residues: CASSLAGGPVPNTEAFF. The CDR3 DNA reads TGCGCCAGCAGCTTGGCCGGGGGCCCAGTCCCGAACACTGAAGCTTTCTTT.

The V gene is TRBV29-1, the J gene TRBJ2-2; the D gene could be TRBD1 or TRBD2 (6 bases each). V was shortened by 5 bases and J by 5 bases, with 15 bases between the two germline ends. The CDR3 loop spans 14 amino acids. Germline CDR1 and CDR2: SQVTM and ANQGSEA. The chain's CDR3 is CSVLATGRTGELFF. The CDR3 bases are TGCAGCGTTCTGGCAACAGGGAGGACCGGGGAGCTGTTTTTT.

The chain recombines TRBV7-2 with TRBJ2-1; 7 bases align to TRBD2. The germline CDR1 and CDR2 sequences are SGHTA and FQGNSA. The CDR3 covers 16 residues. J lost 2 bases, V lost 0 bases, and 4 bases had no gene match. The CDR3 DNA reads TGTGCCAGCAGCTTAGCGGCGGGAGCAACCTACAATGAGCAGTTCTTC. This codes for CASSLAAGATYNEQFF.

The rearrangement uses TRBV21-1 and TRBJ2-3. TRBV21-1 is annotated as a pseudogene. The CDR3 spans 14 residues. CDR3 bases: TGTGCCAGCAGCAAAATAGGCCAGACAGATACGCAGTATTTT. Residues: CASSKIGQTDTQYF.